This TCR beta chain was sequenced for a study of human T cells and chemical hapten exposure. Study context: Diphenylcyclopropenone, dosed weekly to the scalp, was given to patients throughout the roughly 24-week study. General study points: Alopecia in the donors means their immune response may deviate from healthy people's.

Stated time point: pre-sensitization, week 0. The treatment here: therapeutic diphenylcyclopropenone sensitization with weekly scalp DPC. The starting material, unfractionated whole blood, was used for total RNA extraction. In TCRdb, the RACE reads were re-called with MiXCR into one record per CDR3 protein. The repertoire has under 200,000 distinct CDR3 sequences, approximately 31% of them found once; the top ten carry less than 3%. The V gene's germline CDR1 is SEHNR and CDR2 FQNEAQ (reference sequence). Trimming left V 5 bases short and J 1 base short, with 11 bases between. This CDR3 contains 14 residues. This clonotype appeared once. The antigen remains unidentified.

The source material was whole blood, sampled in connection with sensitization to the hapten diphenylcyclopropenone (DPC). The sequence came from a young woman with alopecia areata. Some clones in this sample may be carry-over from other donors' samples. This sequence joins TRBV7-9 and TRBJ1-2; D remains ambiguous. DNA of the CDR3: TGTGCCAGCAGCCGCGACATATTTAACTATGGCTACACCTTC. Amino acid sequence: CASSRDIFNYGYTF. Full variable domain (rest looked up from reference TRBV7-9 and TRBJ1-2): DTGVSQNPRHKITKRGQNVTFRCDPISEHNRLYWYRQTLGQGPEFLTYFQNEAQLEKSRLLSDRFSAERPKGSFSTLEIQRTEQGDSAMYLCASSRDIFNYGYTFGSGTRLTVV.